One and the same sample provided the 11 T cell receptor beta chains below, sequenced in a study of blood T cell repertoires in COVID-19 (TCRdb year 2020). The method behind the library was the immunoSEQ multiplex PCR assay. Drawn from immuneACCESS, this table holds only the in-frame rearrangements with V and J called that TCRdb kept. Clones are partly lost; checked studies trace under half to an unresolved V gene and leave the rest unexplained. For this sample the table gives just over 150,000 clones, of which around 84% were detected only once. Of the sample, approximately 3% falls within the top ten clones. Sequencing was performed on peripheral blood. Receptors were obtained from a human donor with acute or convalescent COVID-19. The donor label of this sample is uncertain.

Written as DNA, the CDR3 is TGTGCCACCAGTGATCCTGGACTAGCGGGGGTGGAGACCCAGTACTTC. This sequence encodes CATSDPGLAGVETQYF. The chain is built from TRBV24-1 and TRBJ2-5, with TRBD2 matching over 13 bases. The CDR3 has 16 amino acids. The germline V gene has CDR1 KGHDR and CDR2 SFDVKD. J was trimmed by 5 bases and V by 3 bases; bases with no gene match: 5.

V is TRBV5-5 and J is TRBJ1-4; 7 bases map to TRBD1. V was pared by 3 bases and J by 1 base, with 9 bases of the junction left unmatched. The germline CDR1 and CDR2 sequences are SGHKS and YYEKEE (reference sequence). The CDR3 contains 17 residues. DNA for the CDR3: TGTGCCAGCAGCTACGGGACAGCTTTATTAACTAATGAAAAACTGTTTTTT. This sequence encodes CASSYGTALLTNEKLFF.

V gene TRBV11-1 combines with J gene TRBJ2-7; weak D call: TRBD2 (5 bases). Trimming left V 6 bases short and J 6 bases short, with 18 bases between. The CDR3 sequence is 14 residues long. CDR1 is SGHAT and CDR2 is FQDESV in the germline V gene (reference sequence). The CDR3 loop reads CASRSNGVGTEQYF. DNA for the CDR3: TGTGCCAGCAGGTCAAACGGGGTGGGCACCGAGCAGTACTTC.

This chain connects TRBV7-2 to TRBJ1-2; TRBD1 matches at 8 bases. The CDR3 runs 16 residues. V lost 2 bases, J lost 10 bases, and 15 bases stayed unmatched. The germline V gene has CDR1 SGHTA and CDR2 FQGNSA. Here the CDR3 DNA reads TGTGCCAGCAGCTTACTTGGACAGGGTCCGACCCCGGACTACACCTTC. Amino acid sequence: CASSLLGQGPTPDYTF.

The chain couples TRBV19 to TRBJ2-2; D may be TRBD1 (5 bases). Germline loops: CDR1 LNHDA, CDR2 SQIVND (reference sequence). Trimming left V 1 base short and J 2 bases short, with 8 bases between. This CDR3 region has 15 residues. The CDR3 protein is CASSIVTGNTGELFF. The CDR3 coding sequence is TGTGCCAGTAGTATAGTAACAGGCAACACCGGGGAGCTGTTTTTT. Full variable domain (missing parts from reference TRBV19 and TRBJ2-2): DGGITQSPKYLFRKEGQNVTLSCEQNLNHDAMYWYRQDPGQGLRLIYYSQIVNDFQKGDIAEGYSVSREKKESFPLTVTSAQKNPTAFYLCASSIVTGNTGELFFGEGSRLTVL.

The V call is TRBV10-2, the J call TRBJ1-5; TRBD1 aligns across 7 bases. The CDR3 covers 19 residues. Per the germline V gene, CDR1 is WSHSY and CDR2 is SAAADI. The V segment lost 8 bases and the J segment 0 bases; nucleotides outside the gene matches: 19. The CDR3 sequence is CASPFYGYPRQGSNQPQHF. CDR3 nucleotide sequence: TGCGCCAGCCCATTTTACGGTTACCCTAGACAGGGTAGCAATCAGCCCCAGCATTTT.

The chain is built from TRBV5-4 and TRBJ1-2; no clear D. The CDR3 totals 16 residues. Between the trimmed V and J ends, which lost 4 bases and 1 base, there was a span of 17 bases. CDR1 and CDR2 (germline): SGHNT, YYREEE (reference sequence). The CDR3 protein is CASSPGMGLNNYGYTF. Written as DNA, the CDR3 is TGTGCCAGCAGCCCCGGGATGGGTCTCAATAACTATGGCTACACCTTC.

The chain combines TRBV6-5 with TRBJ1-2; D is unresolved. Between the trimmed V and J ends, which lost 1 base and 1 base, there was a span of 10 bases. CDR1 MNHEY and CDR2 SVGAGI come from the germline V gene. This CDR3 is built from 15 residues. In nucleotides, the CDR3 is TGTGCCAGCAGTTACTTGGGTACGGGTAACTATGGCTACACCTTC. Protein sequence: CASSYLGTGNYGYTF.

The CDR3 reads CASSHSGQGGEKLFF. CDR3 DNA: TGTGCCAGCAGCCATTCCGGACAGGGCGGTGAAAAACTGTTTTTT. The chain employs TRBV3-1 (or the pseudogene TRBV3-2) and TRBJ1-4; 8 positions match TRBD1. After removal of 3 bases from V and 7 bases from J, the junction contained 7 bases not matched to a gene. Germline V CDR1 and CDR2: LGHDT, YNNKEL (reference sequence). CDR3 length: 15 residues.

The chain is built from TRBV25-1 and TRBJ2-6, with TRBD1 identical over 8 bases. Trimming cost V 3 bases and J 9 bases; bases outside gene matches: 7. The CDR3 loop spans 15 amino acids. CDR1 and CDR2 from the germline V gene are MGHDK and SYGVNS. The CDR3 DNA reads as TGTGCCAGCAGTGATGGACAGGGCAGGGGCAACGTCCTGACTTTC. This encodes CASSDGQGRGNVLTF.

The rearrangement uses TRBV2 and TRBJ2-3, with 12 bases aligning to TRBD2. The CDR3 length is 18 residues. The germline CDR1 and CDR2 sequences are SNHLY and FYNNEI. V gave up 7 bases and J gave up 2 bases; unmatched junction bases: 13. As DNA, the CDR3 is TGTGCCAGCACATTACTAGCGGGGGGTAGGGCTGACACAGATACGCAGTATTTT. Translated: CASTLLAGGRADTDTQYF.